The rows below give T cell receptor beta chains drawn from one sample of a study of blood T cell repertoires in COVID-19. The repertoire was sequenced with immunoSEQ multiplex PCR; TCRdb's copy has only in-frame clones and lacks some. The profile shows over 60,000 clones, approximately 80% of them singletons. The sequencing sample was made of peripheral blood. The receptors were gathered from a man aged 50 to 59 with COVID-19, enrolled during active disease. CDR3s include the opening cysteine and the closing phenylalanine or tryptophan. The order of the fields is V gene, J gene, clone size, D gene, CDR3 protein, CDR3 DNA. The D gene is left open where the match is weak. For some rows the clone size is stated as once, few or many, or as a class when expanded; others skip it.

TRBV5-1	TRBJ1-2	NA	TRBD1	CASSVGQGVDGYTF	TGCGCCAGCAGCGTGGGACAGGGTGTAGATGGCTACACCTTC
TRBV14	TRBJ1-2	NA	NA	CASSRDRKDGYTF	TGTGCCAGCAGCCGAGACAGGAAGGATGGCTACACCTTC
TRBV6-1	TRBJ2-5	once	TRBD1	CASSDWTGVEETQYF	TGTGCCAGCAGTGATTGGACAGGGGTTGAAGAGACCCAGTACTTC
TRBV18	TRBJ1-1	NA	TRBD1	CASSEGQDTEAFF	TGTGCCAGCTCAGAGGGACAGGACACTGAAGCTTTCTTT
TRBV7-3	TRBJ2-6	NA	TRBD1	CASSSQGAGANVLTF	TGTGCCAGCAGCTCACAGGGGGCTGGGGCCAACGTCCTGACTTTC
TRBV5-1	TRBJ2-2	few	NA	CASSPGTFPGELFF	TGCGCCAGCAGCCCCGGGACATTCCCCGGGGAGCTGTTTTTT
TRBV16	TRBJ2-1	NA	NA	CASSQSSRGGNEQFF	TGTGCCAGCAGCCAATCATCCAGGGGTGGAAATGAGCAGTTCTTC
TRBV5-1	TRBJ1-4	NA	NA	CASSLRGSGTNEKLFF	TGCGCCAGCAGCTTGAGGGGGAGTGGGACTAATGAAAAACTGTTTTTT
TRBV6-5	TRBJ2-3	few	NA	CASSKLDTQYF	TGTGCCAGCAGCAAACTAGATACGCAGTATTTT
TRBV5-1	TRBJ2-5	once	TRBD2	CASSLGRRLAGDHQETQYF	TGCGCCAGCAGCTTGGGTAGACGACTAGCGGGGGACCACCAAGAGACCCAGTACTTC
TRBV2	TRBJ2-5	NA	TRBD1	CASSGTGRRETQYF	TGTGCCAGCAGTGGGACAGGGAGGAGAGAGACCCAGTACTTC
TRBV19	TRBJ1-5	few	TRBD1	CASSPHSPNDRENNQPQHF	TGTGCCAGTAGTCCTCACTCCCCCAATGACAGGGAAAATAATCAGCCCCAGCATTTT
TRBV3-1/TRBV3-2	TRBJ2-1	NA	TRBD1	CASSQLPGQGGYEQFF	TGTGCCAGCAGCCAATTACCGGGACAGGGCGGCTATGAGCAGTTCTTC
TRBV19	TRBJ1-4	NA	NA	CASLRRGATNEKLFF	TGTGCCAGTCTCCGGCGCGGAGCAACTAATGAAAAACTGTTTTTT
TRBV11-1	TRBJ2-5	NA	TRBD2	CASSHTSGGALETQYF	TGTGCCAGCAGCCACACTAGCGGGGGGGCGCTAGAGACCCAGTACTTC
TRBV5-4	TRBJ2-5	NA	NA	CASSLAGGNQETQYF	TGTGCCAGCAGCTTGGCCGGAGGGAACCAAGAGACCCAGTACTTC
TRBV27	TRBJ2-4	NA	TRBD1	CASSSLTGSWTKNIQYF	TGTGCCAGCAGTTCCTTGACAGGGAGTTGGACCAAAAACATTCAGTACTTC
TRBV4-1	TRBJ2-2	NA	TRBD1	CASSQDIGQGPTGELFF	TGCGCCAGCAGCCAAGATATCGGACAGGGGCCCACCGGGGAGCTGTTTTTT
TRBV10-3	TRBJ1-1	NA	NA	CAISYRKDTEAFF	TGTGCCATCAGTTACAGGAAGGACACTGAAGCTTTCTTT
TRBV7-3	TRBJ1-5	NA	TRBD1	CASTIKTLPRDRAGSCQPQHF	TGTGCCAGCACTATCAAAACCCTTCCCCGGGACAGGGCAGGTTCTTGTCAGCCCCAGCATTTT
TRBV30	TRBJ1-1	once	NA	CAWTPGSNTEAFF	TGTGCCTGGACCCCAGGGTCGAACACTGAAGCTTTCTTT
TRBV27	TRBJ2-5	NA	NA	CASSLGAPGETQYF	TGTGCCAGCAGTTTAGGAGCTCCGGGAGAGACCCAGTACTTC
TRBV19	TRBJ2-3	NA	NA	CASSIGRYTDTQYF	TGTGCCAGTAGTATCGGCAGGTACACAGATACGCAGTATTTT
TRBV5-1	TRBJ1-2	NA	NA	CASSLERGLGYTF	TGCGCCAGCAGCTTGGAACGAGGGTTGGGCTACACCTTC
TRBV5-4	TRBJ2-7	NA	TRBD2	CASSGGELYHEQYF	TGTGCCAGCAGCGGGGGGGAACTATACCACGAGCAGTACTTC
TRBV10-1	TRBJ1-4	NA	TRBD1	CASSPDRGIEEKLFF	TGCGCCAGCAGTCCGGACAGGGGTATAGAGGAAAAACTGTTTTTT
TRBV18	TRBJ2-3	NA	TRBD2	CASSPRRGVENTQYF	TGTGCCAGCTCACCGCGGCGGGGGGTCGAGAATACGCAGTATTTT
TRBV7-8	TRBJ2-5	few	NA	CASSPAGETQYF	TGTGCCAGCAGCCCAGCCGGGGAGACCCAGTACTTC
TRBV25-1	TRBJ1-1	NA	NA	CASSAQGRQGEAFF	TGTGCCAGCAGTGCACAGGGCCGGCAGGGTGAAGCTTTCTTT
TRBV5-1	TRBJ2-7	NA	TRBD1	CASSWSQGAYYEQYF	TGCGCCAGCAGCTGGAGCCAGGGGGCGTACTACGAGCAGTACTTC
TRBV15	TRBJ1-6	once	NA	CATSRGVPGQGDSPLHF	TGTGCCACCAGCCGGGGGGTGCCGGGACAAGGAGATTCACCCCTCCACTTT
TRBV6-1	TRBJ2-3	NA	TRBD2	CASSETSGGSTDTQYF	TGTGCCAGCAGTGAGACTAGCGGGGGGAGCACAGATACGCAGTATTTT
TRBV19	TRBJ1-1	NA	NA	CASSTLLWGAGDAEAFF	TGTGCCAGTAGTACCCTTCTATGGGGGGCGGGAGACGCTGAAGCTTTCTTT
TRBV7-3	TRBJ2-5	NA	TRBD2	CASSWTSGGAETQYF	TGTGCCAGCAGCTGGACTAGCGGGGGGGCCGAGACCCAGTACTTC
TRBV18	TRBJ2-3	NA	TRBD2	CASSLRDYATDTQYF	TGTGCCAGCTCACTCCGGGACTATGCCACAGATACGCAGTATTTT